The present T cell receptor beta chain was sequenced within a study of cytomegalovirus exposure and HLA in healthy donors. Overall study context: There were roughly 80 million unique TCRs (from HLA-typed donors) in an early data release. General study findings and limits: The study had only CMV serostatus as immune exposure information. Later analysis demonstrated an association between a missense DCLRE1C variant and TCR beta V- and J-gene trimming. A few V segments could not be told apart, such as TRBV6-2 and TRBV6-3, and were left out.

Both 60 Vbeta primers and 13 Jbeta primers went into the PCR. Profiling relied on immunoSEQ multiplex PCR, and the TCRdb table lists in-frame clones only, not all of them. The sample lists approximately 40,000 clones, 86% occurring once. Concerning this clone: Antigen specificity is unknown.

From germline, CDR1 is SGHVS and CDR2 FQNEAQ. The CDR3 is 18 residues long. V dropped 0 bases and J dropped 4; count of bases not matched to a gene: 11. The receptor was derived from a woman aged 40 to 55 in good health and CMV-seropositive. V is TRBV7-8 and J is TRBJ2-2, with 7 bases fitting TRBD2. Sequenced: PBMCs. Here the CDR3 reads CASSLAGGGATPTGELFF. As DNA, the CDR3 is TGTGCCAGCAGCTTAGCCGGGGGAGGGGCAACCCCCACCGGGGAGCTGTTTTTT. The full variable domain, with the rest looked up from reference TRBV7-8 and TRBJ2-2, is GAGVSQSPRYKVAKRGQDVALRCDPISGHVSLFWYQQALGQGPEFLTYFQNEAQLDKSGLPSDRFFAERPEGSVSTLKIQRTQQEDSAVYLCASSLAGGGATPTGELFFGEGSRLTVL.